These 26 T cell receptor beta chains were all obtained from the same sample, sequenced in a study of shared clonotypes between healthy human individuals (dated by TCRdb to the early 2020s). CD8 naive samples were obtained by positive selection for CCR7 among CD45RO-negative cells, yielding a CD45RA+CCR7+ population from which TemRA cells were excluded. The protocol used for the library was the immunoSEQ multiplex PCR assay. This immuneACCESS table, as held by TCRdb, lists in-frame sequences with V and J called but not all clones. Of the missing ones, under half trace to an unresolved V gene in checked studies; the others have no known cause. The sample table lists about 650,000 clones, around 95% of them with a count of one. About 0.11% of the sample lies in the top ten. The sequenced sample was naive CD8+ T cells sorted from blood. Explained via the paper, the cell subset or site label denotes: CD45RA+CCR7+. These receptors all stem from a woman in her 30s in good health.

The V call is TRBV30, the J call TRBJ2-3, with 11 bases identical to TRBD2. V shed 0 bases, J shed 4 bases, and the junction held 6 bases outside the gene matches. The CDR3 loop spans 16 amino acids. Germline V gene lookup returns CDR1 GTSNPN and CDR2 SVGIG (reference sequence). Here the CDR3 reads CAWSVGSGRAADTQYF. Here the CDR3 DNA reads TGTGCCTGGAGTGTGGGTAGCGGGAGGGCGGCAGATACGCAGTATTTT.

The chain couples TRBV13 to TRBJ1-1; D is unresolved. Trimming stripped 4 bases from V and 7 bases from J, with 16 bases between. Germline-derived CDR1 and CDR2 are PRHDT and FYEKMQ (reference sequence). The CDR3 runs to 14 residues. The CDR3 protein is CASSSSETQDEAFF. The CDR3 bases are TGTGCCAGCAGCTCATCCGAAACCCAGGATGAAGCTTTCTTT.

The chain recombines TRBV25-1 with TRBJ1-2, with TRBD1 matching over 9 bases. The V and J ends lost 4 bases and 3 bases, in that order; junction bases with no gene match: 12. The CDR3 consists of 17 residues. Germline V lookup: CDR1 MGHDK, CDR2 SYGVNS. The CDR3 nucleotides are TGTGCCAGCAGTGGTAACAGGGGGCCTTTGGAAGACTATGGCTACACCTTC. Protein: CASSGNRGPLEDYGYTF.

The CDR3 coding sequence is TGTGCCAGCAGCCAGATAGGGGGAGCAACTAATGAAAAACTGTTTTTT. Protein product: CASSQIGGATNEKLFF. The chain links TRBV14 to TRBJ1-4, with TRBD1 as a possible D gene (6 bases). Trimming left V 3 bases short and J 0 bases short, with 11 bases between. This CDR3 contains 16 residues. CDR1 and CDR2 from the germline V gene are SGHDN and FVKESK.

The gene calls are TRBV6-5 and TRBJ2-7, with D unresolved. The V end was cut by 3 bases, the J end by 1 base, with 13 bases between. This CDR3 comprises 15 residues. Germline values: CDR1 MNHEY, CDR2 SVGAGI. The CDR3 DNA reads TGTGCCAGCAGTTATGGCGTGGGTTGGTCCTACGAGCAGTACTTC. Residues: CASSYGVGWSYEQYF.

The chain carries TRBV7-9 and TRBJ1-4; no definite D call. The V and J ends lost 6 bases and 6 bases respectively, with 11 bases between them. The CDR3 has 13 amino acids. CDR1 is SEHNR and CDR2 is FQNEAQ in the germline V gene (reference sequence). CDR3 loop: CASSGMAYEKLFF. DNA of the CDR3: TGTGCCAGCAGTGGAATGGCTTATGAAAAACTGTTTTTT.

This chain connects TRBV7-9 to TRBJ1-4; D unresolved. Trimming left V 1 base short and J 3 bases short, with 9 bases between. The germline V gene has CDR1 SEHNR and CDR2 FQNEAQ (reference sequence). The CDR3 consists of 15 residues. CDR3: CASSLVVGANEKLFF. As DNA, the CDR3 is TGTGCCAGCAGCTTAGTGGTAGGAGCTAATGAAAAACTGTTTTTT.

The rearrangement links TRBV27 to TRBJ1-2; D may be TRBD1 (5 bases). The V gene lost 5 bases and the J gene lost 3 bases, with 7 bases spanning the gap. Germline CDR1 reads MNHEY; CDR2 reads SMNVEV (reference sequence). This CDR3 spans 12 amino acids. The CDR3 is CASSRGDYGYTF. The CDR3 DNA follows: TGTGCCAGCAGTCGGGGGGACTATGGCTACACCTTC.

In its sample, this clone was seen once. J is TRBJ2-2 and V is TRBV11-2; 8 bases agree with TRBD1. Trimming at V came to 8 bases and at J to 4 bases, leaving 3 bases not matched to a gene. Germline V lookup: CDR1 SGHAT, CDR2 FQNNGV. There are 13 residues in the CDR3. CDR3 coding DNA: TGTGCCAGCTTAACAGGGGGCACCGGGGAGCTGTTTTTT. It is translated as CASLTGGTGELFF. The full variable domain, its missing parts supplied by reference TRBV11-2 and TRBJ2-2, is EAGVAQSPRYKIIEKRQSVAFWCNPISGHATLYWYQQILGQGPKLLIQFQNNGVVDDSQLPKDRFSAERLKGVDSTLKIQPAKLEDSAVYLCASLTGGTGELFFGEGSRLTVL.

The chain couples TRBV5-6 to TRBJ2-1; no reliable D call. This CDR3 comprises 12 residues. Trimming took 4 bases from V and 5 from J, leaving 7 bases between them. Looked up from germline, CDR1 is SGHDT and CDR2 is YYEEEE. The CDR3 nucleotides are TGTGCCAGCAGCCCGGTGGACAATGAGCAGTTCTTC. This codes for CASSPVDNEQFF.

A note on this clone: The same CDR3 arises from other DNA sequences in this sample as well. This chain links TRBV9 with TRBJ2-1, with TRBD2 matching over 13 bases. This CDR3 region has 15 residues. V lost 5 bases, J lost 2 bases, and 1 base stayed unmatched. Germline CDR1 and CDR2: SGDLS and YYNGEE. This CDR3 reads CASSGTSGAYNEQFF. CDR3 nucleotide sequence: TGTGCCAGCAGTGGGACTAGCGGGGCCTACAATGAGCAGTTCTTC.

This chain links TRBV20-1 with TRBJ2-1; D uncertain. CDR3 size: 10 residues. V was clipped by 3 bases and J by 7 bases, with 4 bases between them. CDR1 is DFQATT and CDR2 is SNEGSKA in the germline V gene (reference sequence). The CDR3 DNA is TGCAGTGCTAGTATAAATGAGCAGTTCTTC. It translates to CSASINEQFF.

This rearrangement joins TRBV19 to TRBJ1-4; D might be TRBD1 (6 bases). V was shortened by 7 bases and J by 0 bases, with 12 bases between the two germline ends. The length of the CDR3 is 15 residues. Looked up from germline, CDR1 is LNHDA and CDR2 is SQIVND (reference sequence). CDR3 nucleotide sequence: TGTGCCAGTACTACAGGGCTTGCAACTAATGAAAAACTGTTTTTT. This translates into CASTTGLATNEKLFF.

This clone was counted a single time. The chain links TRBV2 to TRBJ2-1; no firm D call. This CDR3 has 13 amino acids. Germline lookup yields CDR1 SNHLY and CDR2 FYNNEI. V dropped 11 bases and J dropped 5 bases, with 16 bases sitting between them. The CDR3, as DNA: TGTGCCGGGTTCTTGGGTGCAGACAATGAGCAGTTCTTC. Its translation is CAGFLGADNEQFF. Full variable domain (outside the CDR3, taken from reference TRBV2 and TRBJ2-1): EPEVTQTPSHQVTQMGQEVILRCVPISNHLYFYWYRQILGQKVEFLVSFYNNEISEKSEIFDDQFSVERPDGSNFTLKIRSTKLEDSAMYFCAGFLGADNEQFFGPGTRLTVL.

The genes are TRBV7-9 and TRBJ1-1; 10 positions match TRBD1. The CDR3 is made up of 16 amino acids. Trimming cost V 2 bases and J 6 bases; bases outside gene matches: 9. The germline CDR1 and CDR2 sequences are SEHNR and FQNEAQ (reference sequence). CDR3 nucleotides: TGTGCCAGCAGCTTAACCAGGGACAGGGGAGGGCCTGAAGCTTTCTTT. Translation gives CASSLTRDRGGPEAFF.

The chain has TRBV9 and TRBJ1-4; TRBD1 matches 7 bases. Trimming at V came to 3 bases and at J to 6 bases, leaving 5 bases not matched to a gene. CDR1 SGDLS and CDR2 YYNGEE come from the germline V gene. The CDR3 length is 14 residues. CDR3 DNA sequence: TGTGCCAGCAGCGCCCGGGACAGAGATGAAAAACTGTTTTTT. It codes for CASSARDRDEKLFF.

The V call is TRBV7-9, the J call TRBJ2-5; 8 bases align to TRBD2. The V gene's germline CDR1 is SEHNR and CDR2 FQNEAQ (reference sequence). This CDR3 comprises 14 residues. J was trimmed by 0 bases and V by 6 bases; bases with no gene match: 3. CDR3 region: CASSPTSDQETQYF. The CDR3 DNA reads as TGTGCCAGCAGTCCGACTAGCGACCAAGAGACCCAGTACTTC.

The rearrangement links TRBV28 to TRBJ2-1; D might be TRBD2 (6 bases). Trimming shortened V by 5 bases and J by 4 bases, and 12 bases separated the two germline ends. The CDR3 runs 14 residues. Germline lookup yields CDR1 MDHEN and CDR2 SYDVKM. CDR3 residues: CASSRLVRYNEQFF. The CDR3 coding sequence is TGTGCCAGCAGTCGACTAGTACGTTACAATGAGCAGTTCTTC.

The genes are TRBV19 and TRBJ2-7, with 7 nucleotides matching TRBD2. The ends lost 7 bases at V and 0 bases at J; junction bases unmatched: 6. There are 14 residues in the CDR3. The germline gives CDR1 LNHDA, CDR2 SQIVND (reference sequence). The CDR3, as DNA: TGTGCCAGTAAAGGAGGCGGGAGCTCCTACGAGCAGTACTTC. Translating it yields CASKGGGSSYEQYF. Full variable domain (missing parts from reference TRBV19 and TRBJ2-7): DGGITQSPKYLFRKEGQNVTLSCEQNLNHDAMYWYRQDPGQGLRLIYYSQIVNDFQKGDIAEGYSVSREKKESFPLTVTSAQKNPTAFYLCASKGGGSSYEQYFGPGTRLTVT.

The chain joins TRBV10-2 to TRBJ2-7; a weak D match, TRBD1 (5 bases). The germline V gene has CDR1 WSHSY and CDR2 SAAADI. V was shortened by 6 bases and J by 5 bases, with 17 bases between the two germline ends. The CDR3 covers 14 residues. CDR3 sequence: CASSKMDTRHEQYF. Here the CDR3 DNA reads TGCGCCAGCAGCAAAATGGACACCCGGCACGAGCAGTACTTC.

This clone has just one count. V is TRBV29-1 and J is TRBJ2-1, with D perhaps being TRBD1 or TRBD2 (5 bases each). Germline V gives CDR1 SQVTM, CDR2 ANQGSEA. V lost 4 bases and J 4 bases, leaving 23 bases between the germline ends. This CDR3 comprises 17 residues. The CDR3 DNA reads as TGCAGCGTTGTTGGGGACCCACCCTTGTGGGGGTACAATGAGCAGTTCTTC. Its protein product is CSVVGDPPLWGYNEQFF.

The rearrangement links TRBV5-4 to TRBJ2-7, with a weak D call TRBD1 (5 bases). There are 13 residues in the CDR3. The germline CDR1 and CDR2 sequences are SGHNT and YYREEE (reference sequence). Trimming took off 1 base at V and 3 bases at J, with 8 bases between the two ends. The CDR3 DNA reads as TGTGCCAGCAGCTTGACAGGACACTACGAGCAGTACTTC. This encodes CASSLTGHYEQYF.

This clone was recorded once. This chain joins TRBV19 and TRBJ2-1, with 12 bases matching TRBD2. CDR1 LNHDA and CDR2 SQIVND come from the germline V gene (reference sequence). V trimming: 8 bases; J trimming: 8 bases; junction bases outside the gene matches: 7. The CDR3 runs to 14 residues. The CDR3, as DNA: TGTGCCAGTCAATCTAGCGGGAGGGCGGATGAGCAGTTCTTC. It specifies CASQSSGRADEQFF.

The chain recombines TRBV28 with TRBJ2-7; 8 nucleotides match TRBD1. Germline-derived CDR1 and CDR2 are MDHEN and SYDVKM. This CDR3 contains 14 residues. V lost 7 bases and J lost 1; bases outside the gene matches: 6. CDR3 sequence (DNA): TGTGCCAGCAATCCGGGACAGGCTTCCTACGAGCAGTACTTC. Amino acid sequence: CASNPGQASYEQYF.

The rearrangement joins TRBV2 to TRBJ1-3, with unresolved D. The length of the CDR3 is 10 residues. The V end lost 8 bases, the J end lost 4 bases, and 3 bases lay between the germline ends. Germline lookup yields CDR1 SNHLY and CDR2 FYNNEI. The DNA of the CDR3 is TGTGCCAGCGGGGGAAACACCATATATTTT. It yields the protein CASGGNTIYF. Full variable domain (outside the CDR3, taken from reference TRBV2 and TRBJ1-3): EPEVTQTPSHQVTQMGQEVILRCVPISNHLYFYWYRQILGQKVEFLVSFYNNEISEKSEIFDDQFSVERPDGSNFTLKIRSTKLEDSAMYFCASGGNTIYFGEGSWLTVV.

V usage is TRBV7-2 and J usage is TRBJ2-1; 8 bases map to TRBD2. Germline V gene lookup returns CDR1 SGHTA and CDR2 FQGNSA. V was pared by 0 bases and J by 4 bases, with 5 bases of the junction left unmatched. CDR3 length: 16 residues. CDR3 loop: CASSLASSGKYNEQFF. DNA of the CDR3: TGTGCCAGCAGCTTAGCGAGTAGCGGGAAATACAATGAGCAGTTCTTC.